These T cell receptor beta chains were read from a single sample in a study of cytomegalovirus exposure and HLA in healthy donors. The repertoire was sequenced with immunoSEQ multiplex PCR; TCRdb's copy has only in-frame clones and lacks some. Among some 60,000 clones, 80% were seen once, and the ten largest hold 3.5% to 4%. Sequenced: PBMCs. These receptors were obtained from a woman between 40 and 55 years old in good health and CMV-seronegative. The CDR3 runs from the conserved cysteine through the conserved F or W. Fields, in order: V gene, D gene, J gene, clone size, CDR3 DNA, CDR3 protein. D genes are given only for firm matches. A row's size may be missing; if present it is once, few, many or a size class.

TRBV9	-	TRBJ1-2	once	TGTGCCAGCAGCGAAGGGTCAGAGGGTTACTATGGCTACACCTTC	CASSEGSEGYYGYTF
TRBV2	TRBD1	TRBJ1-5	-	TGTGCCAGCAGTGAAGGGACAGGGGTCCAGCCCCAGCATTTT	CASSEGTGVQPQHF
TRBV4-1	TRBD2	TRBJ2-7	-	TGCGCCAGCAGCCGGCGGGAGGACGTCCACGAGCAGTACTTC	CASSRREDVHEQYF
TRBV7-2	TRBD1	TRBJ1-1	-	TGTGCCAGCAGCTCCGCGACAGGGCTGGAAGCTTTCTTT	CASSSATGLEAFF
TRBV9	-	TRBJ2-1	-	TGTGCCAGCAGCGCAGACCTAGTCGGACTGTCCATCTACAATGAGCAGTTCTTC	CASSADLVGLSIYNEQFF
TRBV6-1	TRBD1	TRBJ2-5	-	TGTGCCAGCAGTGCCTGGACAGGGACTCAAGAGACCCAGTACTTC	CASSAWTGTQETQYF
TRBV4-3	-	TRBJ2-1	-	TGCGCCAGCAGCCAAGACTTCCCGAGCTCCTACAATGAGCAGTTCTTC	CASSQDFPSSYNEQFF
TRBV6-5	-	TRBJ1-1	-	TGTGCCAGCAGTTACCGAGCCTTGAACACTGAAGCTTTCTTT	CASSYRALNTEAFF
TRBV10-1	TRBD2	TRBJ2-7	-	TGCGCCAGCAGTGAGGCGGGAGAGGGGTCCTACGAGCAGTACTTC	CASSEAGEGSYEQYF
TRBV4-1	TRBD2	TRBJ2-1	-	TGCGCCAGCAGCCAAGATAATAGCGGGGCCTACAATGAGCAGTTCTTC	CASSQDNSGAYNEQFF
TRBV5-8	TRBD1	TRBJ2-1	few	TGTGCCAGCAGCTTGCAGGGGGCCTCCTACAATGAGCAGTTCTTC	CASSLQGASYNEQFF
TRBV28	TRBD1	TRBJ2-1	-	TGTGCCAGCAGTTCGACAGGGGGCAATGAGCAGTTCTTC	CASSSTGGNEQFF
TRBV15	TRBD2	TRBJ2-7	-	TGTGCCACCAGCAGATGGAGGCGGGAGCAGCGCTACGAGCAGTACTTC	CATSRWRREQRYEQYF
TRBV28	TRBD1	TRBJ1-1	-	TGTGCCAGCAGTCCACGATTCACAGGGGCAGTGACTGAAGCTTTCTTT	CASSPRFTGAVTEAFF
TRBV15	-	TRBJ1-6	-	TGTGCCACCAGCAGAGACCCAGGGAATTCACCCCTCCACTTT	CATSRDPGNSPLHF
TRBV19	TRBD2	TRBJ2-7	few	TGTGCCAGTAGTAGGGGGGGGATCTACGAGCAGTACTTC	CASSRGGIYEQYF
TRBV5-1	TRBD1	TRBJ2-3	-	TGCGCCAGCAGCTTAGTAGGACAGGGTTGGGCAGATACGCAGTATTTT	CASSLVGQGWADTQYF
TRBV9	TRBD2	TRBJ2-1	-	TGTGCCAGCAGCGAACAAGCGGGAGGCAACAATGAGCAGTTCTTC	CASSEQAGGNNEQFF
TRBV28	-	TRBJ1-1	-	TGTGCCAGCATTCCACCCCTACAGGGTTGGAACACTGAAGCTTTCTTT	CASIPPLQGWNTEAFF
TRBV18	TRBD1	TRBJ1-2	-	TGTGCCAGCTCACCAATCGGACAGGGGGGAGGCTACACCTTC	CASSPIGQGGGYTF
TRBV5-5	-	TRBJ2-7	-	TGTGCCAGCAGTCCTCCGGGACAACCCTACGAGCAGTACTTC	CASSPPGQPYEQYF
TRBV27	-	TRBJ2-1	-	TGTGCCAGCAGGTTTACAGGGTCCCATGAGCAGTTCTTC	CASRFTGSHEQFF
TRBV5-1	-	TRBJ2-3	-	TGCGCCAGCAGCTTGGGGGGCCGTGGGACAGATACGCAGTATTTT	CASSLGGRGTDTQYF
TRBV6-1	TRBD1	TRBJ2-4	-	TGTGCCAGCAGTGGCCGGGACAGGGAATACGGCGGAGCCAAAAACATTCAGTACTTC	CASSGRDREYGGAKNIQYF
TRBV28	-	TRBJ2-1	-	TGTGCCAGCAGTTCCGGGACTCGCCTTATAGCCTCCTACAATGAGCAGTTCTTC	CASSSGTRLIASYNEQFF
TRBV5-1	TRBD1	TRBJ2-1	once	TGCGCCAGCAGCTTTAACGGACAGGGGGCGAATGAGCAGTTCTTC	CASSFNGQGANEQFF
TRBV28	-	TRBJ1-3	-	TGTGCCAGCAGTTTAAGTGTAGCGAGACAAGCCTCTGGAAACACCATATATTTT	CASSLSVARQASGNTIYF
TRBV5-3	TRBD1	TRBJ1-1	-	TGTGCCAGAAGCTCCAAAGACAGGGTTATTGTGAACACTGAAGCTTTCTTT	CARSSKDRVIVNTEAFF
TRBV4-1	-	TRBJ2-1	-	TGCGCCAGCAGCCAACTCGGACTCCGGCTTGGGGAGCAGTTCTTC	CASSQLGLRLGEQFF
TRBV28	-	TRBJ2-4	-	TGTGCCAGCAGTTTGTTACCAGGGTACGGCATTCAGTACTTC	CASSLLPGYGIQYF
TRBV18	TRBD1	TRBJ2-7	few	TGTGCCAGCTCACCGACAGGGGGTTACACCTACGAGCAGTACTTC	CASSPTGGYTYEQYF